This TCR beta chain derives from a study of cytotoxic CD8 clonotypes in ibrutinib-treated CLL. Measured with immunoSEQ multiplex PCR; TCRdb has only the in-frame clones, and not every one. The sample has approximately 200,000 clones; roughly 72% are singletons. Germline V gene lookup returns CDR1 KGHSH and CDR2 LQKENI. The CDR3 is 14 amino acids. V lost 6 bases, J lost 1 base, and 10 bases lay in between. This specimen was PBMCs, taken after 24 months of ibrutinib treatment. This sequence was found in a human donor with chronic lymphocytic leukemia. The chain combines TRBV18 with TRBJ1-5; no clear D gene. For the CDR3, the DNA is TGTGCCAGCTCCGCCTTGGACAGCAATCAGCCCCAGCATTTT. This gives the protein CASSALDSNQPQHF.